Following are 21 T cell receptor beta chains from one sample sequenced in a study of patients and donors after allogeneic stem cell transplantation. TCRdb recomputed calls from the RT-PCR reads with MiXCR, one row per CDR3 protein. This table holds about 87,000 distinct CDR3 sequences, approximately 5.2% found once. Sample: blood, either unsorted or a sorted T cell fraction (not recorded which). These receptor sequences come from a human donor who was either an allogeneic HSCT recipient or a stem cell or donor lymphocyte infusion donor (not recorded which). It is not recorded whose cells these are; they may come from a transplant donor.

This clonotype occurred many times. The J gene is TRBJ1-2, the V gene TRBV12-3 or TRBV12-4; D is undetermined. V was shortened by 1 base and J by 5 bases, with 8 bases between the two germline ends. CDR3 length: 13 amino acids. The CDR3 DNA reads TGTGCCAGCAGTTTAGATGGCCGGTATGGCTACACCTTC. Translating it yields CASSLDGRYGYTF.

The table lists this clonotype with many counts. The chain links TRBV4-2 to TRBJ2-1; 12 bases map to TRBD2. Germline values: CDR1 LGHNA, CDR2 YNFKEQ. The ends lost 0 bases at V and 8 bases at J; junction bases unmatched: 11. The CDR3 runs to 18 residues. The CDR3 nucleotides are TGTGCCAGCAGCCAAGAAAAGACTAGCGGGAGTCTTGAGGATGAGCAGTTCTTC. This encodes CASSQEKTSGSLEDEQFF.

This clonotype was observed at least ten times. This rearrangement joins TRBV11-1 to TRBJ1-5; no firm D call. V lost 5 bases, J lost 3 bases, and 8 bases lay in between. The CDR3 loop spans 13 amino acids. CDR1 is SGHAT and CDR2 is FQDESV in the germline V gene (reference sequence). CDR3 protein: CASSDGINQPQHF. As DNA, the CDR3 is TGTGCCAGCAGCGACGGTATCAATCAGCCCCAGCATTTT.

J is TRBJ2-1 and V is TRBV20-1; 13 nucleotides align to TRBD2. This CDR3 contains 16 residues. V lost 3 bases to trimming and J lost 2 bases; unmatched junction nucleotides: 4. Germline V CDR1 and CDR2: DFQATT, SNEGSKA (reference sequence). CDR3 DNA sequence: TGCAGTGCTAGCCCCACTAGCGGGAGGGCCTACAATGAGCAGTTCTTC. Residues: CSASPTSGRAYNEQFF.

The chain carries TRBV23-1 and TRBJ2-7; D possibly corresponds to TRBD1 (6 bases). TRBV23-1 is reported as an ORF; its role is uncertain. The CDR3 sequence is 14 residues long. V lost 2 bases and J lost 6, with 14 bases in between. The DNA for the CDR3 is TGCGCCAGCAGTCAACCCACAGGGAAGGGCGAGCAGTACTTC. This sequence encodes CASSQPTGKGEQYF.

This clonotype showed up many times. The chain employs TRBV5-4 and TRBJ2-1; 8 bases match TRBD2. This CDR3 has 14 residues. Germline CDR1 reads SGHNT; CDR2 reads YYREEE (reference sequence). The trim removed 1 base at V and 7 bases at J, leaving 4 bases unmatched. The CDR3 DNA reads TGTGCCAGCAGCTTGAAGCGGGAGTGGAATGAGCAGTTCTTC. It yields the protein CASSLKREWNEQFF.

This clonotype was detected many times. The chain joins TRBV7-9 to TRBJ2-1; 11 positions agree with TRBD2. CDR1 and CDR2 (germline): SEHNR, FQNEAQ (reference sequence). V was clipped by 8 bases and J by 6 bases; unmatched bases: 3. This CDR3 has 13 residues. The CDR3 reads CASQGLAVNEQFF. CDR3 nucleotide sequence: TGTGCCAGCCAGGGACTAGCGGTCAATGAGCAGTTCTTC.

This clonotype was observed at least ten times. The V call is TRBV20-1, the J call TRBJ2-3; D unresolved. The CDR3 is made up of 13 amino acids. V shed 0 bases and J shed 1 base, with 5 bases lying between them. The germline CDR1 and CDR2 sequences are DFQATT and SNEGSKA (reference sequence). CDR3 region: CSARDPGTDTQYF. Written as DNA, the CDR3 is TGCAGTGCTAGAGATCCGGGCACAGATACGCAGTATTTT.

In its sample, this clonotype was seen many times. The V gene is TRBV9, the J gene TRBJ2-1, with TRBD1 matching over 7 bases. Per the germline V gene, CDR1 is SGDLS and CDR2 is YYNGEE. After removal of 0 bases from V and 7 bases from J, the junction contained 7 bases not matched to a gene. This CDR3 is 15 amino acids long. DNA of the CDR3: TGTGCCAGCAGCGTAGATGGCAGGGGGTTGAATGAGCAGTTCTTC. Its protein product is CASSVDGRGLNEQFF. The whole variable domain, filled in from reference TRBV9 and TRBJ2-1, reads DSGVTQTPKHLITATGQRVTLRCSPRSGDLSVYWYQQSLDQGLQFLIQYYNGEERAKGNILERFSAQQFPDLHSELNLSSLELGDSALYFCASSVDGRGLNEQFFGPGTRLTVL.

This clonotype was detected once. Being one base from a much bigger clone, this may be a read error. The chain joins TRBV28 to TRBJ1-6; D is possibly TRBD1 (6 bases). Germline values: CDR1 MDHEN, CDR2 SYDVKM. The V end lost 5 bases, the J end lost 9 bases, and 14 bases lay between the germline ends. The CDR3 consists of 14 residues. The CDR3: CASSPPEQGSPLHF. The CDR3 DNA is TGTGCCAGCAGTCCCCCGGAACAGGGTTCACCCCTCCACTTT.

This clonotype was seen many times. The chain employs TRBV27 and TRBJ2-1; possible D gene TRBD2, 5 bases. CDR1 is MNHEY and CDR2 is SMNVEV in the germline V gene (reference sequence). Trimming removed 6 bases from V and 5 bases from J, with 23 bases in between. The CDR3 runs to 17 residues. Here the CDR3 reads CASRMRAGSFQNNEQFF. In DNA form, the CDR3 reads TGTGCCAGCAGGATGCGGGCCGGATCCTTCCAGAACAATGAGCAGTTCTTC.

DNA for the CDR3: TGCAGTGCTAGAGATGGAGCGTGGGAGACCCAGTACTTC. Translating gives CSARDGAWETQYF. The chain carries TRBV20-1 and TRBJ2-5, with D unresolved. The V and J ends lost 0 bases and 5 bases respectively, with 10 bases between them. CDR3 length equals 13 residues. CDR1 and CDR2 (germline): DFQATT, SNEGSKA (reference sequence).

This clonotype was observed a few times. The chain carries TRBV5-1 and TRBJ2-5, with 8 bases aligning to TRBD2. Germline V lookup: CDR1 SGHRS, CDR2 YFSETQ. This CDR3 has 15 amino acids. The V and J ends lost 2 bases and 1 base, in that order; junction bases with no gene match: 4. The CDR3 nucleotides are TGCGCCAGCAGCTTCGATAGCGGGGCCCAAGAGACCCAGTACTTC. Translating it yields CASSFDSGAQETQYF.

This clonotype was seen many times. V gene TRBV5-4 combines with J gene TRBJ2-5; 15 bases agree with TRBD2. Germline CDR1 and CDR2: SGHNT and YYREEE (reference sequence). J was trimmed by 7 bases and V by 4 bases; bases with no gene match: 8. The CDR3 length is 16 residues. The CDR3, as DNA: TGTGCCAGCAGCGACGGGACTAGCGGGAGGAGGGGGACCCAGTACTTC. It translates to CASSDGTSGRRGTQYF.

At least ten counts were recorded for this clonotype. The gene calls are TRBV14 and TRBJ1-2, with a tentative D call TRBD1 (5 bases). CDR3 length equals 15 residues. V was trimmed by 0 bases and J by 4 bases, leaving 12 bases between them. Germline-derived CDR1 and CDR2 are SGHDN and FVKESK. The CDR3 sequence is CASSQEWGEGYGYTF. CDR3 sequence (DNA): TGTGCCAGCAGCCAAGAATGGGGGGAAGGCTATGGCTACACCTTC.

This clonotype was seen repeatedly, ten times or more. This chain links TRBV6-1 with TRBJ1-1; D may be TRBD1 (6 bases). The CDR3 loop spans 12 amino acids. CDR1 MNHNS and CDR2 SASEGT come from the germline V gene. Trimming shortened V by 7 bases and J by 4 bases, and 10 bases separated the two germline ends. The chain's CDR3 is CASTGGGTEAFF. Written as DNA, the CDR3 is TGTGCCAGCACCGGAGGGGGCACTGAAGCTTTCTTT.

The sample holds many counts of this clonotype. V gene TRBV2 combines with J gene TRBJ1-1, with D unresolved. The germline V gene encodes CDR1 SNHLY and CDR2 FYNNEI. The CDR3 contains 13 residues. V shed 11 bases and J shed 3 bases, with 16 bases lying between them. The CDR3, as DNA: TGTGCCGGAAACTGGGAGGTGGACACTGAAGCTTTCTTT. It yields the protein CAGNWEVDTEAFF.

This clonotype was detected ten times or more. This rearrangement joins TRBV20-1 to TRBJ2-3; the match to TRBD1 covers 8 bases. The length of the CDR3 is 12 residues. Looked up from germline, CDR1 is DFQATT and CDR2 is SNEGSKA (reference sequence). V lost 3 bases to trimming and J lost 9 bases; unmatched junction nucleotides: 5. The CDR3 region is CSARDRDRTQYF. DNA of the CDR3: TGCAGTGCTAGGGACAGGGACCGGACGCAGTATTTT.

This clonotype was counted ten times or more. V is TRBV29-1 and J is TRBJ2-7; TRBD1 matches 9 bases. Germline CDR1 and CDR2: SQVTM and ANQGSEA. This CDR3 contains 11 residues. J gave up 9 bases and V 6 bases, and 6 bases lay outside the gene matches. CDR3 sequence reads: CSVLAQGAQYF. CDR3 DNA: TGCAGCGTCCTAGCACAGGGGGCGCAGTACTTC.

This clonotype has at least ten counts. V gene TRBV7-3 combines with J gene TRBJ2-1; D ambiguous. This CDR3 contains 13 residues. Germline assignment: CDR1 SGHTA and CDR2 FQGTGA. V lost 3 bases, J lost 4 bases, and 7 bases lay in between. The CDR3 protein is CASSFGVYNEQFF. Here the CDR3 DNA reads TGTGCCAGCAGCTTTGGGGTATACAATGAGCAGTTCTTC. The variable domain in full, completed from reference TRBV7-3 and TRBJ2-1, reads GAGVSQTPSNKVTEKGKYVELRCDPISGHTALYWYRQSLGQGPEFLIYFQGTGAADDSGLPNDRFFAVRPEGSVSTLKIQRTERGDSAVYLCASSFGVYNEQFFGPGTRLTVL.

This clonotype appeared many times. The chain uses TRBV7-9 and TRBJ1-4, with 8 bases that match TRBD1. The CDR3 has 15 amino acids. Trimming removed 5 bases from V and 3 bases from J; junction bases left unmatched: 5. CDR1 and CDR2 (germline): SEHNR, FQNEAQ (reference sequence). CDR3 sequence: CASSPQGGANEKLFF. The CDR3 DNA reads TGTGCCAGCAGCCCACAGGGGGGGGCTAATGAAAAACTGTTTTTT.